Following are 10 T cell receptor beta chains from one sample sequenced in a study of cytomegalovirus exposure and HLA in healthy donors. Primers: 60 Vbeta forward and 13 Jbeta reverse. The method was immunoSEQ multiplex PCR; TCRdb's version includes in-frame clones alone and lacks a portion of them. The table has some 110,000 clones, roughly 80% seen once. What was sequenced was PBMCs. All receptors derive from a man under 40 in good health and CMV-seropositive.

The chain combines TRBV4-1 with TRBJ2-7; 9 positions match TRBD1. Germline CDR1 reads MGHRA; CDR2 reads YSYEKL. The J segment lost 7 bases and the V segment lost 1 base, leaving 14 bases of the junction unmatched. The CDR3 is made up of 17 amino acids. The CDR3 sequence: CASSQGNARTGVGEQYV. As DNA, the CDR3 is TGCGCCAGCAGCCAAGGAAATGCAAGGACAGGGGTGGGAGAGCAGTACGTC.

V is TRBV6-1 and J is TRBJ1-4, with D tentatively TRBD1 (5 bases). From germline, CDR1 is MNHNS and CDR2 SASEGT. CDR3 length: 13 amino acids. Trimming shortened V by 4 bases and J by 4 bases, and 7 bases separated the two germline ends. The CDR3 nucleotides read TGTGCCAGCAGTGCAGGGTTTAATGAAAAACTGTTTTTT. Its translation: CASSAGFNEKLFF.

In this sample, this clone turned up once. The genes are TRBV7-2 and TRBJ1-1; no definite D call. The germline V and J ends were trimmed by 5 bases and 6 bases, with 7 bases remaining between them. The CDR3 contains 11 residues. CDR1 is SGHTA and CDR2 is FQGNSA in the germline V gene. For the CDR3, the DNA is TGTGCCAGCAGCAGGAGGGCTGAAGCTTTCTTT. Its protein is CASSRRAEAFF.

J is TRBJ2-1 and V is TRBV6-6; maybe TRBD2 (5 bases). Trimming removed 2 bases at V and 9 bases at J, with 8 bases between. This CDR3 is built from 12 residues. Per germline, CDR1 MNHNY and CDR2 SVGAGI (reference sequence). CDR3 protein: CASSYTEGEQFF. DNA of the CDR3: TGTGCCAGCAGTTACACCGAGGGTGAGCAGTTCTTC.

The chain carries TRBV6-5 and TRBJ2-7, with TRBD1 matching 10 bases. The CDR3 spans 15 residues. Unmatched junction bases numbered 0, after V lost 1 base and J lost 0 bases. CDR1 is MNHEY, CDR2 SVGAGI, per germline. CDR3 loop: CASSYWDRGSYEQYF. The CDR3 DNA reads TGTGCCAGCAGTTACTGGGACAGGGGCTCCTACGAGCAGTACTTC.

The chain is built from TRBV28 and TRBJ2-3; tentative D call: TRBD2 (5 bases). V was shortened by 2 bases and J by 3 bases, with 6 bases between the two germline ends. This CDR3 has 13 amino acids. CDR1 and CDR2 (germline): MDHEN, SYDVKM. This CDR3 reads CASSLGETDTQYF. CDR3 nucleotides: TGTGCCAGCAGTTTAGGGGAGACAGATACGCAGTATTTT.

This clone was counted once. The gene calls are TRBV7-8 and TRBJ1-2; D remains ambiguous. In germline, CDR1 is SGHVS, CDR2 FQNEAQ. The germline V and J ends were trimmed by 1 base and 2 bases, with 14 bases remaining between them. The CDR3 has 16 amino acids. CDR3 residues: CASSLVGDTANYGYTF. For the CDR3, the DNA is TGTGCCAGCAGCTTAGTAGGTGATACAGCCAACTATGGCTACACCTTC.

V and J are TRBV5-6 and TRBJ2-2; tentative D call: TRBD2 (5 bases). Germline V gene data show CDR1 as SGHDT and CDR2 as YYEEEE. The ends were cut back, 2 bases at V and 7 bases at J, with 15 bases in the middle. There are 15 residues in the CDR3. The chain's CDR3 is CASSFVPGGGGELFF. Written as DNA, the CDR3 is TGTGCCAGCAGCTTTGTTCCTGGTGGAGGCGGGGAGCTGTTTTTT.

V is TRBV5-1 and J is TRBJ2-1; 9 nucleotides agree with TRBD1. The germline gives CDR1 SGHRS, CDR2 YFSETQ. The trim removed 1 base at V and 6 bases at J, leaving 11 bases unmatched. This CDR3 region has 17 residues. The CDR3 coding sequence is TGCGCCAGCAGCTTGAGGGACAGGGATCCCTGGGGCAATGAGCAGTTCTTC. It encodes CASSLRDRDPWGNEQFF. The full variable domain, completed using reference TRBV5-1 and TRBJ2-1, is KAGVTQTPRYLIKTRGQQVTLSCSPISGHRSVSWYQQTPGQGLQFLFEYFSETQRNKGNFPGRFSGRQFSNSRSEMNVSTLELGDSALYLCASSLRDRDPWGNEQFFGPGTRLTVL.

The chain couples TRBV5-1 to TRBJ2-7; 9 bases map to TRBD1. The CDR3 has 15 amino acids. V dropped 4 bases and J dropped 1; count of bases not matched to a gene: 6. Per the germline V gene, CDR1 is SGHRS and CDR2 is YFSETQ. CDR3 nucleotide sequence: TGCGCCAGCAGCCCCCGGACAGGGGCTTCCTACGAGCAGTACTTC. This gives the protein CASSPRTGASYEQYF.